The next 15 T cell receptor beta chains were all read from a single sample in a study of blood T cell repertoires in COVID-19. The table came from immunoSEQ multiplex PCR; TCRdb's copy has only in-frame clones and leaves some out. Among just under 350,000 clones, roughly 90% were seen once, and the ten largest hold approximately 7.4%. Source material: peripheral blood. The receptors were sampled from a woman aged 70-85 years with COVID-19, enrolled during active disease.

The chain employs TRBV12-5 and TRBJ2-5; TRBD2 matches 9 bases. CDR1 and CDR2 (germline): LGHNT, FRNRAP. With V trimmed by 4 bases and J by 5 bases, 5 bases remained unmatched. This CDR3 is built from 14 residues. For the CDR3, the DNA is TGTGCTAGTGGTTCCAGCGGGGGGATTGAGACCCAGTACTTC. Translated, it gives CASGSSGGIETQYF.

The gene calls are TRBV6-1 and TRBJ1-1; D not resolved. Trimming shortened V by 3 bases and J by 0 bases, and 11 bases separated the two germline ends. CDR3 length equals 15 residues. Per the germline V gene, CDR1 is MNHNS and CDR2 is SASEGT. The CDR3 loop is CASSDGPLMNTEAFF. CDR3 sequence (DNA): TGTGCCAGCAGTGACGGTCCTCTTATGAACACTGAAGCTTTCTTT.

V and J are TRBV12-3 or TRBV12-4 and TRBJ2-5; D is unresolved. V lost 5 bases, J lost 5 bases, and 6 bases lay in between. CDR3 length: 11 amino acids. This CDR3 reads CASSLGETQYF. CDR3 DNA sequence: TGTGCCAGCAGTCTCGGGGAGACCCAGTACTTC.

The chain carries TRBV11-2 and TRBJ1-5; tentatively, D is TRBD1 (6 bases). The CDR3 is 15 residues long. The V gene's germline CDR1 is SGHAT and CDR2 FQNNGV. The V and J ends lost 5 bases and 4 bases respectively, with 15 bases between them. CDR3 sequence (DNA): TGTGCCAGCAGCCTTCGGGGAGGGGGGAATCAGCCCCAGCATTTT. Residues: CASSLRGGGNQPQHF.

The chain couples TRBV11-2 to TRBJ1-1; D is perhaps TRBD1 (5 bases). The CDR3 has 13 amino acids. The V gene lost 4 bases and the J gene lost 5 bases, with 11 bases spanning the gap. From germline, CDR1 is SGHAT and CDR2 FQNNGV. The CDR3 spells CASSYRGWTEAFF. The DNA of the CDR3 is TGTGCCAGCAGCTACCGGGGGTGGACTGAAGCTTTCTTT.

CDR3: CASSSDRNTEAFF. The CDR3 coding sequence is TGTGCCAGCAGCTCGGACAGGAACACTGAAGCTTTCTTT. V gene TRBV7-9 combines with J gene TRBJ1-1, with D possibly being TRBD1 (6 bases). Trimming shortened V by 4 bases and J by 1 base, and 7 bases separated the two germline ends. This CDR3 comprises 13 residues. Germline V lookup: CDR1 SEHNR, CDR2 FQNEAQ (reference sequence).

This clone was picked up one time. The chain carries TRBV27 and TRBJ1-4; the D is unclear. The CDR3 is 13 amino acids. CDR1 and CDR2 from the germline V gene are MNHEY and SMNVEV (reference sequence). Trimming cost V 7 bases and J 8 bases, with 14 bases left between them. The CDR3 sequence is CASIKTAQEKLFF. The CDR3 DNA sequence: TGTGCCAGCATCAAAACAGCACAGGAAAAACTGTTTTTT.

The chain employs TRBV7-9 and TRBJ1-3, with a possible D match to TRBD1 (5 bases). The CDR3 spans 14 residues. The germline V gene encodes CDR1 SEHNR and CDR2 FQNEAQ (reference sequence). The V and J ends lost 6 bases and 0 bases respectively, with 9 bases between them. The CDR3 DNA sequence: TGTGCCAGCAGGACAGCTCGCTCTGGAAACACCATATATTTT. It yields the protein CASRTARSGNTIYF.

J is TRBJ1-1 and V is TRBV2; D is undetermined. This CDR3 comprises 15 residues. Germline assignment: CDR1 SNHLY and CDR2 FYNNEI. Trimming pared 1 base from V and 1 base from J, leaving 10 bases between. CDR3 nucleotides: TGTGCCAGCAGTGAAGGGGCCGGAAGGAACACTGAAGCTTTCTTT. Translated: CASSEGAGRNTEAFF.

This clone was seen a handful of times. V gene TRBV6-6 combines with J gene TRBJ1-1; TRBD1 matches at 8 bases. Losses at the gene ends were 7 bases for V and 3 bases for J; bases not matched to a gene: 7. The V gene's germline CDR1 is MNHNY and CDR2 SVGAGI (reference sequence). The CDR3 is 14 residues long. The CDR3 loop is CASTLTGAYTEAFF. The CDR3 bases are TGTGCCAGCACTTTGACAGGGGCGTACACTGAAGCTTTCTTT.

This clone was seen only a few times. The genes are TRBV5-4 and TRBJ1-4, with 8 bases matching TRBD1. CDR3 length: 15 amino acids. Looked up from germline, CDR1 is SGHNT and CDR2 is YYREEE (reference sequence). Germline trimming cut 5 bases from V and 8 bases from J; bases unmatched to any gene: 11. CDR3 DNA sequence: TGTGCCAGCAGGAGCGCAGGGGGCGCGGGAGAAAAACTGTTTTTT. Protein sequence: CASRSAGGAGEKLFF.

The chain combines TRBV5-4 with TRBJ2-3; 12 bases line up with TRBD2. The ends lost 4 bases at V and 2 bases at J; junction bases unmatched: 8. The CDR3 length is 17 residues. The germline V gene has CDR1 SGHNT and CDR2 YYREEE (reference sequence). The CDR3 region is CASSHTRLAGDTDTQYF. For the CDR3, the DNA is TGTGCCAGCAGCCACACCCGACTAGCGGGGGACACAGATACGCAGTATTTT.

The gene calls are TRBV29-1 and TRBJ2-5; 10 nucleotides align to TRBD1. Trimming cost V 7 bases and J 5 bases; bases outside gene matches: 10. Germline V gene lookup returns CDR1 SQVTM and CDR2 ANQGSEA. CDR3 size: 14 residues. The CDR3 DNA reads as TGCAGCGCTACAAAGGGACAGGGGAGGGAGACCCAGTACTTC. Protein sequence: CSATKGQGRETQYF.

The V call is TRBV19, the J call TRBJ2-3; D is ambiguous. Germline CDR1 is LNHDA and CDR2 is SQIVND (reference sequence). Trimming shortened V by 7 bases and J by 0 bases, and 8 bases separated the two germline ends. The length of the CDR3 is 13 residues. The DNA of the CDR3 is TGTGCCAGTAACGCGGATAGCACAGATACGCAGTATTTT. Its protein is CASNADSTDTQYF.

The chain recombines TRBV7-9 with TRBJ1-2, with D perhaps TRBD1 (5 bases). Germline V gives CDR1 SEHNR, CDR2 FQNEAQ (reference sequence). The CDR3 is made up of 15 amino acids. V lost 5 bases to trimming and J lost 5 bases, with 18 bases between them. The CDR3 reads CASSLVGQGRYGYTF. CDR3 nucleotides: TGTGCCAGCAGCCTAGTTGGGCAGGGAAGGTATGGCTACACCTTC.